This entry lists 22 T cell receptor beta chains sequenced from one sample in a study of prognosis after radiotherapy for stage I lung cancer. Multiplex PCR in two rounds served to amplify TCR beta CDR3 from genomic DNA. Primers were specific to each TRBV and TRBJ gene in first-round PCR. Via MiXCR, TCRdb re-called the multiplex PCR reads, giving one row per CDR3 protein. The data contain almost 40,000 distinct CDR3 sequences, around a quarter of them singletons. This specimen was PBMCs, taken before or after stereotactic body radiation therapy (not recorded which). These receptors came from a donor of 50 years or more with non-small cell lung cancer.

This clonotype turned up a few times. A much more abundant neighbour one base away suggests this may be a read error. The rearrangement uses TRBV5-1 and TRBJ2-7; 10 positions match TRBD1. Germline CDR1 is SGHRS and CDR2 is YFSETQ. There are 15 residues in the CDR3. CDR3 nucleotides: TGCGCCGGCAGCTTGGACCCCGACAGGGGGCGCGAGCAGTACTTC. Its protein is CAGSLDPDRGREQYF.

This clonotype has a count of ten or more. The chain couples TRBV30 to TRBJ1-5; D may be TRBD1 (5 bases). Between the trimmed V and J ends, which lost 3 bases and 2 bases, there was a span of 14 bases. The CDR3 contains 15 residues. CDR1 is GTSNPN and CDR2 is SVGIG in the germline V gene (reference sequence). The CDR3 sequence is CAWSGAGLGNQPQHF. CDR3 DNA: TGTGCCTGGAGCGGGGCCGGGTTGGGCAATCAGCCCCAGCATTTT.

This clonotype was recorded at least ten times. V usage is TRBV9 and J usage is TRBJ1-1, with D possibly TRBD1 on 5 matching bases. From germline, CDR1 is SGDLS and CDR2 YYNGEE. V was clipped by 0 bases and J by 5 bases, with 11 bases between them. The CDR3 has 14 amino acids. The CDR3 DNA reads as TGTGCCAGCAGCGTAGGGCAGGGAGGGACTGAAGCTTTCTTT. It yields the protein CASSVGQGGTEAFF.

Comment on this clonotype: The junction differs from germline at one of its ends, possibly a read error. This chain joins TRBV5-1 and TRBJ2-5; TRBD2 is a possible D gene (6 bases). CDR3 length: 14 residues. Germline CDR1 and CDR2: SGHRS and YFSETQ. CDR3 in DNA: TGCGCCAGCAGATTGGCCCTCGGGGGAGAGACCCAGTACTTC. Amino acids: CASRLALGGETQYF.

This clonotype has ten or more counts. Mismatch with germline at one junction end may stem from a read error. This chain connects TRBV12-3 or TRBV12-4 to TRBJ2-7; 9 nucleotides match TRBD1. This CDR3 contains 14 residues. CDR3 sequence: CASSPNRGLYEQSF. The DNA of the CDR3 is TGTGCCAGCAGTCCGAACAGGGGGCTGTACGAGCAGTCCTTC.

In this sample, this clonotype turned up many times. The DNA is omitted, as the CDR3 cannot be located on it reliably, and the CDR3 follows TCRdb's listing. The chain joins TRBV12-3 or TRBV12-4 to TRBJ2-1; the D call of TRBD1 is as the table states it, not checked on the DNA. With termini counted, the CDR3 has 12 amino acids. The CDR3 protein is CASSFGLGTPDF.

This clonotype was recorded only once. A single base is all that separates this from a far larger clone, so a read error is likely. The chain uses TRBV6-4 and TRBJ1-6; D perhaps matches TRBD1 (5 bases). The CDR3 runs to 14 residues. Germline lookup yields CDR1 MRHNA and CDR2 SNTAGT. The CDR3, as DNA: TGTGCCAGCAGCACCCCTGGGGGGAATTCACCCATCCACTTT. Translation gives CASSTPGGNSPIHF.

In this sample, this clonotype turned up many times. The chain is built from TRBV5-1 and TRBJ2-4; the D is unclear. V was clipped by 4 bases and J by 4 bases, with 3 bases between them. Germline V gene data show CDR1 as SGHRS and CDR2 as YFSETQ. CDR3 length: 11 residues. The CDR3 coding sequence is TGCGCCAGCAGCCAGAAAAACATTCAGTACTTC. It yields the protein CASSQKNIQYF.

This clonotype was found many times. This sequence joins TRBV20-1 and TRBJ2-3; 9 bases line up with TRBD2. V lost 6 bases to trimming and J lost 8 bases; unmatched junction nucleotides: 6. This CDR3 comprises 12 residues. Germline CDR1 DFQATT, CDR2 SNEGSKA (reference sequence). CDR3 loop: CSAPRGGGTQYF. In nucleotides, the CDR3 is TGCAGTGCCCCGCGGGGGGGCGGTACGCAGTATTTT.

This clonotype was seen many times. This chain uses TRBV27 with TRBJ1-1; TRBD1 matches at 11 bases. The V segment lost 5 bases and the J segment 5 bases; nucleotides outside the gene matches: 10. There are 16 residues in the CDR3. CDR1 and CDR2 (germline): MNHEY, SMNVEV (reference sequence). In DNA, the CDR3 is TGTGCCAGCAGTAGGACAGGGGGCACCTCACTGACTGAAGCTTTCTTT. It is translated as CASSRTGGTSLTEAFF.

This clonotype has ten or more counts. This rearrangement joins TRBV6-5 to TRBJ2-1; 7 nucleotides agree with TRBD1. Germline assignment: CDR1 MNHEY and CDR2 SVGAGI. This CDR3 contains 12 residues. With 2 bases clipped from V and 10 bases from J, the junction kept 2 bases outside the gene matches. The CDR3 sequence: CASSYQGQEQFF. CDR3 sequence (DNA): TGTGCCAGCAGTTACCAGGGACAGGAGCAGTTCTTC.

This clonotype has a handful of counts. This may be a read error: a much more frequent sequence differs by one nucleotide. This rearrangement joins TRBV19 to TRBJ2-3; D is uncertain. Between the trimmed V and J ends, which lost 7 bases and 1 base, there was a span of 9 bases. The CDR3 length is 13 residues. Germline CDR1 LNHDA, CDR2 SQIVND (reference sequence). CDR3 amino acids: CASNMFGTDTQYF. CDR3 DNA sequence: TGTGCCAGTAACATGTTCGGCACAGATACGCAGTATTTT.

Turning to this clonotype: Mismatch with germline at one junction end may stem from a read error. The CDR3 protein is CASIPAGTMNTGELFF. The CDR3 DNA is TGTGCCAGTATCCCAGCGGGAACCATGAACACCGGTGAGCTGTTTTTT. The chain carries TRBV19 and TRBJ2-2, with TRBD2 matching over 7 bases. The CDR3 sequence is 16 residues long. Germline loops: CDR1 LNHDA, CDR2 SQIVND (reference sequence). Filled out from reference TRBV19 and TRBJ2-2, the complete variable domain reads DGGITQSPKYLFRKEGQNVTLSCEQNLNHDAMYWYRQDPGQGLRLIYYSQIVNDFQKGDIAEGYSVSREKKESFPLTVTSAQKNPTAFYLCASIPAGTMNTGELFFGEGSRLTVL.

This clonotype occurred many times. The chain combines TRBV20-1 with TRBJ1-2, with a tentative D call TRBD1 (6 bases). The CDR3 spans 15 residues. Trimming stripped 0 bases from V and 5 bases from J, with 16 bases between. Germline V gene sequence: CDR1 DFQATT, CDR2 SNEGSKA (reference sequence). DNA of the CDR3: TGCAGTGCTAGAGATCGGGGGGCCGTTGGGTATGGCTACACCTTC. Amino acid sequence: CSARDRGAVGYGYTF.

The chain combines TRBV4-1 with TRBJ1-2; D unclear. V lost 0 bases and J 5 bases, leaving 16 bases between the germline ends. The CDR3 totals 16 residues. The germline CDR1 and CDR2 sequences are MGHRA and YSYEKL. CDR3 nucleotide sequence: TGCGCCAGCAGCCAAGAGGTCAGCTCGTCGGTTTATGGCTACACCTTC. Amino acid sequence: CASSQEVSSSVYGYTF.

This clonotype was seen repeatedly, ten times or more. The chain joins TRBV3-1 to TRBJ1-4; tentative D call: TRBD1 (5 bases). This CDR3 spans 17 amino acids. Looked up from germline, CDR1 is LGHDT and CDR2 is YNNKEL (reference sequence). Trimming took 0 bases from V and 3 from J, leaving 14 bases between them. CDR3 DNA: TGTGCCAGCAGCCAAGATCCGAGGAGGGGAGCTAATGAAAAACTGTTTTTT. Translation gives CASSQDPRRGANEKLFF.

This clonotype was found many times. V gene TRBV2 combines with J gene TRBJ2-3; D is unclear. Trimming pared 4 bases from V and 2 bases from J, leaving 10 bases between. CDR3 length: 14 amino acids. Germline loops: CDR1 SNHLY, CDR2 FYNNEI. In DNA form, the CDR3 reads TGTGCCAGCAGTGTGATGACTGACACAGATACGCAGTATTTT. It codes for CASSVMTDTDTQYF. Full variable domain (rest looked up from reference TRBV2 and TRBJ2-3): EPEVTQTPSHQVTQMGQEVILRCVPISNHLYFYWYRQILGQKVEFLVSFYNNEISEKSEIFDDQFSVERPDGSNFTLKIRSTKLEDSAMYFCASSVMTDTDTQYFGPGTRLTVL.

This clonotype occurred many times. This rearrangement joins TRBV4-1 to TRBJ1-5; 9 nucleotides match TRBD1. The CDR3 extends over 17 amino acids. The trim removed 2 bases at V and 0 bases at J, leaving 5 bases unmatched. Germline-derived CDR1 and CDR2 are MGHRA and YSYEKL. The CDR3 reads CASSQYWTGDSNQPQHF. The CDR3 region has the DNA TGCGCCAGCAGCCAATACTGGACAGGGGATAGCAATCAGCCCCAGCATTTT.

As DNA, the CDR3 is TGTGCCAGCAGTGACAGGGAGTCGCATTCACCCCTCCACTTT. Protein: CASSDRESHSPLHF. The V call is TRBV6-1, the J call TRBJ1-6; D is possibly TRBD1 (5 bases). This CDR3 region has 14 residues. Germline CDR1 and CDR2: MNHNS and SASEGT. V dropped 3 bases and J dropped 8 bases, with 11 bases sitting between them.

At least ten counts were recorded for this clonotype. This chain uses TRBV12-3 or TRBV12-4 with TRBJ1-2, with D unresolved. Trimming took off 8 bases at V and 8 bases at J, with 12 bases between the two ends. This CDR3 has 11 residues. The CDR3 DNA follows: TGTGCCAGCGGTTACGGGAGCGGCTACACCTTC. Amino acids: CASGYGSGYTF.

This clonotype was recorded many times. The chain links TRBV11-3 to TRBJ2-1; maybe TRBD2 (6 bases). Looked up from germline, CDR1 is SGHNT and CDR2 is YENEEA. With 5 bases removed from V and 7 bases from J, the gap between germline ends came to 15 bases. This CDR3 has 14 residues. CDR3 sequence reads: CASSLTRGRNEQFF. The CDR3 region has the DNA TGTGCCAGCAGCCTAACTCGGGGGAGGAATGAGCAGTTCTTC.

This clonotype was seen only once. This likely reflects a read error, since a far larger clone is one base away. The chain uses TRBV7-9 and TRBJ2-3; tentatively, D is TRBD1 (6 bases). The CDR3 is 14 amino acids. CDR1 and CDR2 (germline): SEHNR, FQNEAQ (reference sequence). Trimming removed 5 bases from V and 4 bases from J, with 13 bases in between. The DNA for the CDR3 is TGTGCCAGCAGCCAGGGGATTTTACCAGATACGCAGTATTTT. This gives the protein CASSQGILPDTQYF.